This T cell receptor beta chain was obtained from a study of shared clonotypes between healthy human individuals. CD45RO-negative, CCR7-positively selected cells formed the naive CD8 fraction, excluding terminally differentiated effector memory CD45RA+ cells. V shed 11 bases, J shed 3 bases, and the junction held 8 bases outside the gene matches. The CDR3 is 13 residues long. Germline V gene sequence: CDR1 ENHRY, CDR2 SYGVKD. Repertoires were generated with immunoSEQ multiplex PCR, while TCRdb's copy carries only in-frame clones and drops some. Among a few million clones listed, around 93% were seen once. Findings of the study overall: It was anticipated that sequencing depth would influence how many clonotypes donors shared.

Comments on this clone: The target antigen is unknown.

This TCR was recovered from a young man in good health. Some clones in this sample may be carry-over from other donors' samples. Sequenced sample: naive CD8+ T cells from PBMCs. V is TRBV10-3 and J is TRBJ2-7; 9 bases align to TRBD1. CDR3 sequence: CALSGGQGYEQYF. The CDR3 region has the DNA TGTGCCCTGTCTGGGGGACAGGGCTACGAGCAGTACTTC.